The source of this TCR beta chain is a study of neoadjuvant anti-PD-1 for oral cavity cancer. The wider study: Patients without progression received a fourth nivolumab dose around day 43, then surgical resection on days 50-56.

TCRdb's table, derived via immunoSEQ multiplex PCR, lists solely in-frame clones and lacks some. This table holds around 11,000 clones, 45% to 60% found once. The V gene's germline CDR1 is PRHDT and CDR2 FYEKMQ (reference sequence). There are 13 residues in the CDR3. V shed 5 bases and J shed 5 bases, with 10 bases lying between them. The chain carries TRBV13 and TRBJ2-1; tentative D call: TRBD2 (6 bases). The sequence came from a person aged 35 to 85 with oral cavity squamous cell carcinoma. Source: tumor tissue, taken before nivolumab (anti-PD-1) treatment. The CDR3, as DNA: TGTGCCAGCAGCAAAGCGGGTAACAATGAGCAGTTCTTC. Translated: CASSKAGNNEQFF.